The TCR beta chain described here comes from a study of blood T cell repertoires in COVID-19. Background on the study: Acute and convalescent COVID-19 specimens originated in the United States, Italy and Spain. From T cells, B-cell-depleted T cells, or PBMCs came the material, which was cDNA or gDNA.

Germline V gene data show CDR1 as SGHRS and CDR2 as YFSETQ. The CDR3 has 14 amino acids. Trimming left V 3 bases short and J 5 bases short, with 15 bases between. TCRdb's copy holds only in-frame clones and misses some; the assay was immunoSEQ multiplex PCR. The sample has around 160,000 clones; 80% to 90% are singletons. This clonotype originated in a man between 18 and 35 years old with COVID-19, enrolled during active disease. The sequenced material came from peripheral blood. J is TRBJ2-7 and V is TRBV5-1, with D perhaps TRBD2 (5 bases). The CDR3 loop reads CASSSEEEPNEQYF. In nucleotides, the CDR3 is TGCGCCAGCAGCTCGGAGGAGGAACCCAACGAGCAGTACTTC.